In its sample, the clone carrying this TCR beta chain was seen many times. No antigen is known for it. The data originate from a study of response to subunit inactivated influenza vaccine. General study findings and limits: Authors suggested seasonal influenza vaccinations each recruit few new T cells.

TCRdb reanalysed the RT-PCR reads using MiXCR and keeps one entry per CDR3 protein. Of a few hundred thousand distinct CDR3 sequences listed, 12% to 15% are singletons. CDR3 length: 15 amino acids. V was shortened by 4 bases and J by 7 bases, with 16 bases between the two germline ends. The germline gives CDR1 ENHRY, CDR2 SYGVKD. This clonotype originated in a man aged 45-65 years who received an inactivated influenza vaccine. The V and J genes are TRBV10-3 and TRBJ2-2; TRBD1 is a possible D gene (6 bases). The sample here was PBMCs from blood, taken roughly 12 days after vaccination. This CDR3 is CAISVGDTPGGELFF. The CDR3, as DNA: TGTGCCATCAGTGTTGGGGACACTCCTGGCGGGGAGCTGTTTTTT.